This T cell receptor (beta chain) came from a study of post-analysis software for immune sequencing data. The authors incorporated unique molecular identifiers into the TCR beta cDNA libraries. With about 0.95 to 10 million T cells as the source, 450,000 to 600,000 cDNA molecules resulted. A single record per CDR3 protein comes from TCRdb applying MiXCR to the PCR reads. The sample consists of about 770,000 distinct CDR3 sequences, roughly 46% of them appearing once. Study-level findings and limits: With TRBV5-6, TRBV5-1 and TRBV20-1 included, 4 or 5 TRBV segments were more frequent in patients than in controls. Controls showed significantly higher normalized Chao1 diversity than did multiple sclerosis patients.

This clonotype has only a few counts. What it recognizes is unknown. CDR3 length equals 12 residues. CDR1 and CDR2 from the germline V gene are SNHLY and FYNNEI. V lost 7 bases and J lost 4, with 10 bases in between. The sequenced sample consisted of blood. The sequence derives from a girl aged 10 to 17 with multiple sclerosis. The J gene is TRBJ1-1, the V gene TRBV2; D may be TRBD1 (5 bases). CDR3 nucleotide sequence: TGTGCCAGCATTTGGGGGGGCACTGAAGCTTTCTTT. Its translation is CASIWGGTEAFF.